This T cell receptor beta chain came from a study of cytomegalovirus exposure and HLA in healthy donors. A note on this clone: Its antigen is currently unknown.

TCRdb's table, derived via immunoSEQ multiplex PCR, lists solely in-frame clones and lacks some. Of fewer than 350,000 clones detected, roughly 88% appear once; the ten largest clones hold roughly 0.93%. CDR1 and CDR2 from the germline V gene are MNHEY and SMNVEV (reference sequence). The CDR3 runs to 12 residues. The germline V and J ends were trimmed by 3 bases and 7 bases, with 7 bases remaining between them. Study-wide results and limits: Among TCR beta chains, those listed as cytomegalovirus-associated numbered fewer than 200. Through in vitro validation, three CMV-associated chains were shown to be specific for CMV antigens.

V usage is TRBV27 and J usage is TRBJ2-1; no clear D. Source material: PBMCs. This TCR came from a woman between 18 and 29 years old in good health and CMV-seronegative. DNA of the CDR3: TGTGCCAGCAGTTTTGGTCGGAATGAGCAGTTCTTC. Its protein is CASSFGRNEQFF.